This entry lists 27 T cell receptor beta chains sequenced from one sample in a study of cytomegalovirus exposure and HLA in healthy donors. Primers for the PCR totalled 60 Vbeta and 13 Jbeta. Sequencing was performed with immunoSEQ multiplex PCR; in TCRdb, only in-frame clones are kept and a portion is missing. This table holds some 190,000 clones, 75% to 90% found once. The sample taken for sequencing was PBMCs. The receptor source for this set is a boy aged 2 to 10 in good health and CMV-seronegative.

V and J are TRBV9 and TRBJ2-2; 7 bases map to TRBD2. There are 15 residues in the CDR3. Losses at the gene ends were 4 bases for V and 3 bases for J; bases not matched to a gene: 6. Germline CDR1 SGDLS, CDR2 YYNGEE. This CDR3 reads CASSPGGGDTGELFF. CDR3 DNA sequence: TGTGCCAGCAGCCCCGGGGGAGGGGACACCGGGGAGCTGTTTTTT. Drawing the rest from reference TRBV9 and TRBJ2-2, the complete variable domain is DSGVTQTPKHLITATGQRVTLRCSPRSGDLSVYWYQQSLDQGLQFLIQYYNGEERAKGNILERFSAQQFPDLHSELNLSSLELGDSALYFCASSPGGGDTGELFFGEGSRLTVL.

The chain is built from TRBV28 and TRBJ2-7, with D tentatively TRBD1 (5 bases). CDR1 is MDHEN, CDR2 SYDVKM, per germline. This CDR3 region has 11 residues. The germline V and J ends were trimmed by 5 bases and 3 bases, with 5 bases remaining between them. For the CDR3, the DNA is TGTGCCAGCAGTCAGGGCTACGAGCAGTACTTC. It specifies CASSQGYEQYF.

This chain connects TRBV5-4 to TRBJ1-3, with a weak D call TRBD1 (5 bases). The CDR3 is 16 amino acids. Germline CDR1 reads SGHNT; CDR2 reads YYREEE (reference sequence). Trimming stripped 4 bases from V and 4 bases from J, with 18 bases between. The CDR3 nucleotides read TGTGCCAGCAGCCCGGCCGGGAGGCCAGGGGGAAACACCATATATTTT. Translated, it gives CASSPAGRPGGNTIYF.

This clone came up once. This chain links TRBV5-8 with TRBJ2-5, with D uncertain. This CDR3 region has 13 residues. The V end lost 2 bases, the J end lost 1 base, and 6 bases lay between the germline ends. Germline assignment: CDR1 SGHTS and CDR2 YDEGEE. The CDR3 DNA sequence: TGTGCCAGCAGCTTCGGGTCCCAAGAGACCCAGTACTTC. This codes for CASSFGSQETQYF.

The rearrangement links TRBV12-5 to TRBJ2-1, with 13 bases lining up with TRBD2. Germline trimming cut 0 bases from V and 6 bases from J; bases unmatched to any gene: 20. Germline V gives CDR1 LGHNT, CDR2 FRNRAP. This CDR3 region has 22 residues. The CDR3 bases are TGTGCTAGTGGTTTGGTTGTGACTAGCGGGAGGTACACCAGGTCGGGGGGCAATGAGCAGTTCTTC. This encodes CASGLVVTSGRYTRSGGNEQFF.

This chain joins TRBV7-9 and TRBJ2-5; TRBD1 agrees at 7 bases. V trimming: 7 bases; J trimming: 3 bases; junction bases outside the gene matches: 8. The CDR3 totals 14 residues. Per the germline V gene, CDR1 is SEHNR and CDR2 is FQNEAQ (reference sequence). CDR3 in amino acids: CASKDRAREETQYF. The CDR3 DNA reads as TGTGCCAGCAAAGACAGGGCAAGAGAAGAGACCCAGTACTTC.

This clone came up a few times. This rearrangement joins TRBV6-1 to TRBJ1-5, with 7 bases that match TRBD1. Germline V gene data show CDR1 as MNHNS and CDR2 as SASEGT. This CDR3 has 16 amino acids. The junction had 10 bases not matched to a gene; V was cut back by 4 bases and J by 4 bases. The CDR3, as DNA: TGTGCCAGCAGTGGACTTACAGGGGCACCTAATCAGCCCCAGCATTTT. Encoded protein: CASSGLTGAPNQPQHF.

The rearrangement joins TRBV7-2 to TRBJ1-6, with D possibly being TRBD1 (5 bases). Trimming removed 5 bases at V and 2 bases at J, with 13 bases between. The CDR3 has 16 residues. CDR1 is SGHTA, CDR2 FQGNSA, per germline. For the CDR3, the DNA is TGTGCCAGCAGCCCTTTGGGGGGAACCTATAATTCACCCCTCCACTTT. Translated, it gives CASSPLGGTYNSPLHF.

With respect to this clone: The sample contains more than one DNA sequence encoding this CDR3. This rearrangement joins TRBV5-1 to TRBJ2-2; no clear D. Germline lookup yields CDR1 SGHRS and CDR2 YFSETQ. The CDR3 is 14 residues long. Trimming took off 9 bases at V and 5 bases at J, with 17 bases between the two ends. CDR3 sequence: CATRSGPTTGELFF. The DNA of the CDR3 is TGCGCCACACGGAGTGGCCCCACGACCGGGGAGCTGTTTTTT.

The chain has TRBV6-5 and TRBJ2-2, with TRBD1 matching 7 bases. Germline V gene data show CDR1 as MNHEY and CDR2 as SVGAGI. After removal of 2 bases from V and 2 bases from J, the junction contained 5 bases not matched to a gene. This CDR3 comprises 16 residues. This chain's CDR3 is CASSYSTGVNTGELFF. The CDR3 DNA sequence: TGTGCCAGCAGTTACAGTACAGGGGTTAACACCGGGGAGCTGTTTTTT.

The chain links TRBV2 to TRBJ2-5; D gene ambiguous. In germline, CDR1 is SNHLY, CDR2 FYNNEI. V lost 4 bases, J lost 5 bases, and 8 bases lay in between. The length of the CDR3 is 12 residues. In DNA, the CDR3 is TGTGCCAGCAGTGTCCTAGTCGAGACCCAGTACTTC. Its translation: CASSVLVETQYF.

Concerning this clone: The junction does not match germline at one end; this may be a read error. CDR3: CSSSSVGLASGSSYNEQFF. CDR3 in DNA: TGTTCCAGCAGCTCTGTGGGACTAGCGTCAGGGAGCTCCTACAATGAGCAGTTCTTC. This chain links TRBV7-9 with TRBJ2-1, with TRBD2 matching 10 bases. The CDR3 is made up of 19 amino acids. Germline CDR1 and CDR2: SEHNR and FQNEAQ (reference sequence).

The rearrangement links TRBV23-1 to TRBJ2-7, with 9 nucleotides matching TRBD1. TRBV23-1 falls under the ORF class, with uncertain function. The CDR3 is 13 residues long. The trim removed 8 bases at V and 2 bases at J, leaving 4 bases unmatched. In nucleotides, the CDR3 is TGCGCCAGCGAACGACAGGGGGCCTACGAGCAGTACTTC. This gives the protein CASERQGAYEQYF.

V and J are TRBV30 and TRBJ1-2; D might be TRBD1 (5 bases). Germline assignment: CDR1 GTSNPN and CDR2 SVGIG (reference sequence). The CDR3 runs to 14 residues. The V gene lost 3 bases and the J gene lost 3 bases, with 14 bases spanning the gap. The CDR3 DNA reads TGTGCCTGGAGATCCGGGACGGGGGACTATGGCTACACCTTC. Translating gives CAWRSGTGDYGYTF.

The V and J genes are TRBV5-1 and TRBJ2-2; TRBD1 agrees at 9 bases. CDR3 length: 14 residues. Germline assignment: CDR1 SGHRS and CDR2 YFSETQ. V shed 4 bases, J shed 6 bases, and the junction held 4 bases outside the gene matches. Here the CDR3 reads CASSHRTGAGELFF. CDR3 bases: TGCGCCAGCAGCCACCGGACAGGGGCCGGGGAGCTGTTTTTT.

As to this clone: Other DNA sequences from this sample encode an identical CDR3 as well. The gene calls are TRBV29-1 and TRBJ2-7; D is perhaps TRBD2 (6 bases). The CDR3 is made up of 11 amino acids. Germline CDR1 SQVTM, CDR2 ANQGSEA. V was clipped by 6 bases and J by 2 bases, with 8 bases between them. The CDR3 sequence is CSVRGTYEQYF. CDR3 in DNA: TGCAGCGTCCGGGGGACCTACGAGCAGTACTTC.

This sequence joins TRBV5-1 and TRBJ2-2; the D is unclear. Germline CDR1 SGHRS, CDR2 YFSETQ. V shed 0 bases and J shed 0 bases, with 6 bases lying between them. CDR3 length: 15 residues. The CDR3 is CASSLDRSNTGELFF. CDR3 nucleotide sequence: TGCGCCAGCAGCTTGGACAGATCGAACACCGGGGAGCTGTTTTTT.

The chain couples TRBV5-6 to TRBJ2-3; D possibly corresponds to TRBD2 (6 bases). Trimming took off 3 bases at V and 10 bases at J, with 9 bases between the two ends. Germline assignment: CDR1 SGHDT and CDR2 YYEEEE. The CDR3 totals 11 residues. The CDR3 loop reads CASSCGTAQYF. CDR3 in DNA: TGTGCCAGCAGCTGTGGGACTGCGCAGTATTTT.

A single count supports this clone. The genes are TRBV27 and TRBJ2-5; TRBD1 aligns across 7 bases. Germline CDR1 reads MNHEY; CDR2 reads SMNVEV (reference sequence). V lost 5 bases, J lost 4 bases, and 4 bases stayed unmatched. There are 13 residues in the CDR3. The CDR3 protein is CASSKRQGETQYF. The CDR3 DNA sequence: TGTGCCAGCAGTAAAAGACAGGGAGAGACCCAGTACTTC.

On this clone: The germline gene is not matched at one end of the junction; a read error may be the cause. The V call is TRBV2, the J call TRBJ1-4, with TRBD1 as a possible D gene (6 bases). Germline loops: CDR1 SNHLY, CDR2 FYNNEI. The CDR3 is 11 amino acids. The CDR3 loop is CASSGTGHGLF. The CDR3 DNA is TGTGCCAGCAGTGGAACGGGACACGGGCTTTTT.

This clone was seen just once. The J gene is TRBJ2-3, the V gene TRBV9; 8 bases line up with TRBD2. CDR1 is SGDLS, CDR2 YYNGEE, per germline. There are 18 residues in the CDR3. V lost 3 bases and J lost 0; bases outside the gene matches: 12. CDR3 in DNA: TGTGCCAGCAGCGAGACCCCAGGAGCGGGGGTTAGCACAGATACGCAGTATTTT. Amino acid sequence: CASSETPGAGVSTDTQYF.

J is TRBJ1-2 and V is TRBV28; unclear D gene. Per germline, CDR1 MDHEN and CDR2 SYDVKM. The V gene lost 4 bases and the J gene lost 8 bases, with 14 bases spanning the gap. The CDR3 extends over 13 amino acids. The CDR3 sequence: CASSSQVNRGYTF. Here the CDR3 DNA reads TGTGCCAGCAGTTCGCAGGTTAATAGAGGCTACACCTTC.

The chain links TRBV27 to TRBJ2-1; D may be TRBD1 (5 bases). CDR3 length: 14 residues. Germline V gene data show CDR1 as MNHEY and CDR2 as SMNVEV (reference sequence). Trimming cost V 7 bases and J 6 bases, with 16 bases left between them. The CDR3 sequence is CASTLSFGANEQFF. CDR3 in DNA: TGTGCCAGCACCCTCTCCTTTGGGGCCAATGAGCAGTTCTTC.

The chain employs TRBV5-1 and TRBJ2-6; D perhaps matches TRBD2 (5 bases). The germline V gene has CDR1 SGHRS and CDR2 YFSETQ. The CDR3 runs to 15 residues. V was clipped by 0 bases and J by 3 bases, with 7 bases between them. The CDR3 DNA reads TGCGCCAGCAGCTTGGACGGGGTTGGGGCCAACGTCCTGACTTTC. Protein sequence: CASSLDGVGANVLTF.

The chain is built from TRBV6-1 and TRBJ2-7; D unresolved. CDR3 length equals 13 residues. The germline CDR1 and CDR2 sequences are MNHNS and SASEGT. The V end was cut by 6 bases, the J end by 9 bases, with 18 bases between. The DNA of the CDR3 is TGTGCCAGCAGCGACGTAGTACTACGTGTGCAGTACTTC. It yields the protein CASSDVVLRVQYF.

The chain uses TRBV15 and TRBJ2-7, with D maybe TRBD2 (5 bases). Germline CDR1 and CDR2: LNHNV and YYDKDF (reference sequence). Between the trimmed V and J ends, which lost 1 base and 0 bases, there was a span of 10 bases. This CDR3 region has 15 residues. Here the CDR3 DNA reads TGTGCCACCAGCAGAGCAGGAGGCTACTCCTACGAGCAGTACTTC. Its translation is CATSRAGGYSYEQYF.

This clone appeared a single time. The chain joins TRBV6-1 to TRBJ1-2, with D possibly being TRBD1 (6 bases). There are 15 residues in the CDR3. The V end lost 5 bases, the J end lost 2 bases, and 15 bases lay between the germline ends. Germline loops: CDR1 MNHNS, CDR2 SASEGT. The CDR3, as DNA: TGTGCCAGCAGTCCGTCCGGGACACCCAACTATGGCTACACCTTC. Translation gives CASSPSGTPNYGYTF.